These 5 T cell receptor beta chains originate from one sample sequenced in a study of blood T cell repertoires in COVID-19. This table comes from immunoSEQ multiplex PCR, and its TCRdb copy is limited to in-frame clones, with some not included. This sample has about 160,000 clones, with 75% to 90% found just once. Sequenced input: PBMCs or T cells enriched from blood (not recorded which). Receptor source: a woman aged 55-70 years who had recovered from COVID-19.

The chain carries TRBV30 and TRBJ1-2, with a weak D call TRBD1 (5 bases). Trimming cost V 2 bases and J 4 bases, with 11 bases left between them. The CDR3 has 13 amino acids. Germline CDR1 is GTSNPN and CDR2 is SVGIG (reference sequence). The CDR3 spells CAWSQGARYGYTF. CDR3 nucleotide sequence: TGTGCCTGGAGTCAAGGGGCTCGCTATGGCTACACCTTC.

The chain links TRBV28 to TRBJ2-2; 10 nucleotides align to TRBD1. CDR3 length: 16 amino acids. CDR1 and CDR2 (germline): MDHEN, SYDVKM. J gave up 7 bases and V 8 bases, and 13 bases lay outside the gene matches. The chain's CDR3 is CASGGRQGAVFGELFF. In nucleotides, the CDR3 is TGTGCCAGCGGAGGACGACAGGGGGCTGTATTCGGGGAGCTGTTTTTT. Using reference TRBV28 and TRBJ2-2 for the parts outside the CDR3, the full variable domain is DVKVTQSSRYLVKRTGEKVFLECVQDMDHENMFWYRQDPGLGLRLIYFSYDVKMKEKGDIPEGYSVSREKKERFSLILESASTNQTSMYLCASGGRQGAVFGELFFGEGSRLTVL.

The CDR3 spells CAISGRDRGLNSPLHF. Written as DNA, the CDR3 is TGTGCCATCAGTGGTCGGGACAGGGGCCTTAATTCACCCCTCCACTTT. The chain employs TRBV10-3 and TRBJ1-6; 10 bases align to TRBD1. CDR3 length: 16 residues. J lost 6 bases, V lost 4 bases, and 6 bases had no gene match. The germline V gene has CDR1 ENHRY and CDR2 SYGVKD.

V and J are TRBV11-2 and TRBJ1-1; D is uncertain. Trimming shortened V by 4 bases and J by 3 bases, and 3 bases separated the two germline ends. In germline, CDR1 is SGHAT, CDR2 FQNNGV. The CDR3 runs 11 residues. The CDR3 nucleotides read TGTGCCAGCAGCTCATACACTGAAGCTTTCTTT. It specifies CASSSYTEAFF.

This chain connects TRBV27 to TRBJ2-7; 8 positions agree with TRBD1. CDR3 length equals 15 residues. Germline CDR1 is MNHEY and CDR2 is SMNVEV (reference sequence). V gave up 3 bases and J gave up 2 bases; unmatched junction bases: 6. CDR3 bases: TGTGCCAGCAGTTTGTTCGGGACAGGAGCCTACGAGCAGTACTTC. Amino acid sequence: CASSLFGTGAYEQYF.